This TCR beta chain was identified during a study of CD8 T cells in ankylosing spondylitis. Findings of the study overall: Among TCR beta sequences, a motif of several highly homologous variants appeared characteristic of ankylosing spondylitis blood.

The CDR3 spans 15 residues. Per germline, CDR1 SGHTA and CDR2 FQGNSA. With 1 base removed from V and 10 bases from J, the gap between germline ends came to 17 bases. From the 5' RACE reads, TCRdb called clonotypes with MiXCR, one entry per CDR3 protein. The sample holds about 750,000 distinct CDR3 sequences; under 20% are singletons and the top ten take 15% to 20%. On this clonotype: Its antigen is currently unknown.

This receptor was taken from a male donor with ankylosing spondylitis. Sequencing was carried out using blood, either unsorted or a sorted T cell fraction (not recorded which). The genes are TRBV7-2 and TRBJ2-1; D may match TRBD1 or TRBD2 (5 bases each). CDR3 residues: CASSLVTGPSIEQFF. The CDR3 DNA reads TGTGCCAGCAGCTTAGTCACGGGGCCAAGCATCGAGCAGTTCTTC.